One and the same sample provided the 27 T cell receptor beta chains below, sequenced in a study of T cell responses to AZD1222 COVID-19 vaccine. Repertoires were generated with immunoSEQ multiplex PCR, while TCRdb's copy carries only in-frame clones and drops some. Among around 97,000 clones listed, roughly 91% were seen once. Sequenced here: peripheral blood, sampled on day 0 of AZD1222 vaccination. These TCRs come from an adult in good health.

The genes are TRBV10-1 and TRBJ2-1; 11 bases are a match to TRBD1. The CDR3 has 14 amino acids. The junction had 8 bases not matched to a gene; V was cut back by 11 bases and J by 5 bases. Germline CDR1 reads WNHNN; CDR2 reads SYGVQD (reference sequence). The CDR3 region is CARTGDRGDNEQFF. DNA for the CDR3: TGCGCCCGGACTGGGGACAGGGGGGACAATGAGCAGTTCTTC.

The chain joins TRBV10-3 to TRBJ2-5; possibly TRBD1 or TRBD2 for D (6 bases each). From germline, CDR1 is ENHRY and CDR2 SYGVKD. Trimming took off 6 bases at V and 4 bases at J, with 27 bases between the two ends. This CDR3 is built from 18 residues. The DNA for the CDR3 is TGTGCCATCAGCACCGGGACGAAAATTTCTGGGGGGCCAGAGACCCAGTACTTC. Its translation is CAISTGTKISGGPETQYF.

The chain combines TRBV11-3 with TRBJ2-2; 8 positions agree with TRBD2. This CDR3 region has 17 residues. Per germline, CDR1 SGHNT and CDR2 YENEEA. V trimming: 3 bases; J trimming: 5 bases; junction bases outside the gene matches: 11. CDR3 bases: TGTGCCAGCAGCTTTGGTACCGGCGGGGGGCGGACCGGGGAGCTGTTTTTT. Protein sequence: CASSFGTGGGRTGELFF.

The rearrangement links TRBV24-1 to TRBJ2-7; D is uncertain. Per germline, CDR1 KGHDR and CDR2 SFDVKD. The CDR3 loop spans 12 amino acids. The germline V and J ends were trimmed by 3 bases and 3 bases, with 5 bases remaining between them. CDR3 DNA: TGTGCCACCAGTGATCGGAACTACGAGCAGTACTTC. It specifies CATSDRNYEQYF.

This clone showed up just once. This rearrangement joins TRBV18 to TRBJ1-5; D remains ambiguous. Germline-derived CDR1 and CDR2 are KGHSH and LQKENI. This CDR3 contains 12 residues. V was trimmed by 0 bases and J by 11 bases, leaving 8 bases between them. As DNA, the CDR3 is TGTGCCAGCTCACCACCGGATGGGACCCAGCATTTT. This translates into CASSPPDGTQHF.

The rearrangement links TRBV27 to TRBJ2-1, with D possibly TRBD1 on 6 matching bases. The CDR3 has 14 amino acids. V lost 2 bases, J lost 2 bases, and 7 bases lay in between. Germline values: CDR1 MNHEY, CDR2 SMNVEV (reference sequence). Written as DNA, the CDR3 is TGTGCCAGCAGTTTAGGGGGCCCCTACAATGAGCAGTTCTTC. It is translated as CASSLGGPYNEQFF.

The chain joins TRBV12-3 or TRBV12-4 to TRBJ2-7; TRBD1 matches 10 bases. The J segment lost 6 bases and the V segment lost 7 bases, leaving 3 bases of the junction unmatched. The length of the CDR3 is 12 residues. CDR3 loop: CASKTGGGEQYF. The CDR3 coding sequence is TGTGCCAGCAAGACAGGGGGCGGCGAGCAGTACTTC.

DNA for the CDR3: TGTGCCAGCAGGCCCCGGCTGGATCTAAATCAGCCCCAGCATTTT. Amino acids: CASRPRLDLNQPQHF. The rearrangement joins TRBV28 to TRBJ1-5; D is uncertain. The CDR3 is 15 amino acids. The V end was cut by 6 bases, the J end by 4 bases, with 16 bases between. Germline V CDR1 and CDR2: MDHEN, SYDVKM.

This rearrangement joins TRBV4-1 to TRBJ1-6; D remains unclear. The CDR3 length is 15 residues. Germline lookup yields CDR1 MGHRA and CDR2 YSYEKL. With 3 bases removed from V and 0 bases from J, the gap between germline ends came to 6 bases. CDR3 bases: TGCGCCAGCAGCCAGGGGAGCTCCTATAATTCACCCCTCCACTTT. Translated, it gives CASSQGSSYNSPLHF.

The chain joins TRBV5-8 to TRBJ1-2; 10 bases fit TRBD1. With V trimmed by 0 bases and J by 5 bases, 4 bases remained unmatched. This CDR3 comprises 15 residues. The germline V gene encodes CDR1 SGHTS and CDR2 YDEGEE. Here the CDR3 reads CASSLEDRGDYGYTF. DNA for the CDR3: TGTGCCAGCAGCTTGGAGGACAGGGGGGATTATGGCTACACCTTC.

This clone came up a few times. The J gene is TRBJ1-1, the V gene TRBV30, with D hard to call. Germline V gene data show CDR1 as GTSNPN and CDR2 as SVGIG (reference sequence). The CDR3 consists of 12 residues. V lost 2 bases to trimming and J lost 4 bases, with 8 bases between them. For the CDR3, the DNA is TGTGCCTGGAGTAGGCGACTCACTGAAGCTTTCTTT. It specifies CAWSRRLTEAFF.

J is TRBJ2-7 and V is TRBV30; D may be TRBD1 (6 bases). The germline CDR1 and CDR2 sequences are GTSNPN and SVGIG (reference sequence). The CDR3 has 15 amino acids. Trimming stripped 2 bases from V and 0 bases from J, with 14 bases between. The CDR3: CAWSSPRDNSYEQYF. The CDR3 region has the DNA TGTGCCTGGAGTTCCCCCCGGGACAACTCCTACGAGCAGTACTTC.

The chain is built from TRBV19 and TRBJ1-6; D is uncertain. The CDR3 has 16 amino acids. The V gene lost 4 bases and the J gene lost 6 bases, with 16 bases spanning the gap. Germline V gives CDR1 LNHDA, CDR2 SQIVND (reference sequence). This CDR3 is CASSRASGGSNSPLHF. The CDR3 DNA follows: TGTGCCAGTAGTAGAGCCTCGGGAGGGAGTAATTCACCCCTCCACTTT.

The chain recombines TRBV10-3 with TRBJ2-7; D tentatively fits TRBD1 or TRBD2 (6 bases each). The CDR3 spans 13 residues. From germline, CDR1 is ENHRY and CDR2 SYGVKD. Trimming cost V 7 bases and J 0 bases, with 10 bases left between them. CDR3 sequence (DNA): TGTGCCATCAAGGGGGGCGGCTCCTACGAGCAGTACTTC. Translation gives CAIKGGGSYEQYF.

This clone was counted a single time. The DNA for the CDR3 is TGTGCCAGCAGCTTGGAGCGGGGGGTTGGGGAGACCCAGTACTTC. It specifies CASSLERGVGETQYF. V is TRBV7-9 and J is TRBJ2-5, with 9 bases matching TRBD2. The V gene's germline CDR1 is SEHNR and CDR2 FQNEAQ (reference sequence). The ends lost 3 bases at V and 5 bases at J; junction bases unmatched: 7. This CDR3 contains 15 residues. Full variable domain (missing parts from reference TRBV7-9 and TRBJ2-5): DTGVSQNPRHKITKRGQNVTFRCDPISEHNRLYWYRQTLGQGPEFLTYFQNEAQLEKSRLLSDRFSAERPKGSFSTLEIQRTEQGDSAMYLCASSLERGVGETQYFGPGTRLLVL.

This clone was counted a few times. The rearrangement links TRBV24-1 to TRBJ1-1; no definite D call. Trimming cost V 8 bases and J 0 bases, with 18 bases left between them. The germline gives CDR1 KGHDR, CDR2 SFDVKD. CDR3 size: 16 residues. For the CDR3, the DNA is TGTGCCACCACTTCGCTAGACACCCATATGAACACTGAAGCTTTCTTT. Encoded protein: CATTSLDTHMNTEAFF.

This clone has a single count. The J gene is TRBJ1-5, the V gene TRBV28, with 7 bases identical to TRBD1. With 8 bases clipped from V and 4 bases from J, the junction kept 8 bases outside the gene matches. The germline CDR1 and CDR2 sequences are MDHEN and SYDVKM. This CDR3 spans 14 amino acids. The CDR3 sequence is CASVMTGLNQPQHF. CDR3 in DNA: TGTGCCAGCGTGATGACAGGGTTGAATCAGCCCCAGCATTTT.

The chain has TRBV6-2 or TRBV6-3 and TRBJ2-5; 9 bases are shared with TRBD2. This CDR3 is 16 amino acids long. CDR1 and CDR2 (germline): MNHEY, SVGEGT. V gave up 5 bases and J gave up 2 bases; unmatched junction bases: 9. In DNA form, the CDR3 reads TGTGCCAGCAGTCAGGGGACTAGCAGCCATCAAGAGACCCAGTACTTC. This codes for CASSQGTSSHQETQYF.

This clone was detected only a few times. The chain carries TRBV30 and TRBJ1-1, with D possibly matching TRBD1 (5 bases). The CDR3 has 13 amino acids. The V end was cut by 3 bases, the J end by 1 base, with 9 bases between. Germline CDR1 is GTSNPN and CDR2 is SVGIG (reference sequence). CDR3 in amino acids: CAWRRDQNTEAFF. The CDR3, as DNA: TGTGCCTGGAGACGGGACCAGAACACTGAAGCTTTCTTT. The complete variable domain, with remaining parts taken from reference TRBV30 and TRBJ1-1, reads SQTIHQWPATLVQPVGSPLSLECTVEGTSNPNLYWYRQAAGRGLQLLFYSVGIGQISSEVPQNLSASRPQDRQFILSSKKLLLSDSGFYLCAWRRDQNTEAFFGQGTRLTVV.

The chain couples TRBV5-1 to TRBJ1-1; weak D call: TRBD1 (5 bases). The V and J ends lost 4 bases and 5 bases respectively, with 12 bases between them. The CDR3 extends over 13 amino acids. Germline V gives CDR1 SGHRS, CDR2 YFSETQ. The chain's CDR3 is CASSSNQGTEAFF. DNA for the CDR3: TGCGCCAGCAGCAGCAACCAGGGTACTGAAGCTTTCTTT.

V is TRBV4-2 and J is TRBJ2-7, with D tentatively TRBD2 (5 bases). The CDR3 has 11 amino acids. Germline CDR1 is LGHNA and CDR2 is YNFKEQ. The V end lost 2 bases, the J end lost 7 bases, and 6 bases lay between the germline ends. Here the CDR3 reads CASSQRTEQYF. CDR3 sequence (DNA): TGTGCCAGCAGCCAACGGACTGAGCAGTACTTC.

The chain is built from TRBV12-3 or TRBV12-4 and TRBJ1-5; D not resolved. V lost 2 bases and J lost 6, with 5 bases in between. The CDR3 spans 12 residues. Here the CDR3 reads CASSLRRQPQHF. The CDR3 nucleotides read TGTGCCAGCAGTTTAAGACGTCAGCCCCAGCATTTT.

The chain employs TRBV2 and TRBJ2-5; 13 nucleotides agree with TRBD2. The CDR3 totals 14 residues. Unmatched junction bases numbered 5, after V lost 11 bases and J lost 2 bases. CDR1 is SNHLY and CDR2 is FYNNEI in the germline V gene. CDR3 coding DNA: TGTGCCGGGACTAGCGGGGCTTATCAAGAGACCCAGTACTTC. The encoded protein is CAGTSGAYQETQYF. Using reference TRBV2 and TRBJ2-5 for the parts outside the CDR3, the full variable domain is EPEVTQTPSHQVTQMGQEVILRCVPISNHLYFYWYRQILGQKVEFLVSFYNNEISEKSEIFDDQFSVERPDGSNFTLKIRSTKLEDSAMYFCAGTSGAYQETQYFGPGTRLLVL.

V and J are TRBV29-1 and TRBJ2-5; possibly TRBD1 for D (6 bases). Germline loops: CDR1 SQVTM, CDR2 ANQGSEA. The CDR3 is 12 residues long. V was cut by 3 bases and J by 7 bases, with 12 bases left in between. The CDR3 nucleotides read TGCAGCGTTGAGAGGACAGTGGGGACCCAGTACTTC. The encoded protein is CSVERTVGTQYF.

The genes are TRBV29-1 and TRBJ1-2, with 9 bases fitting TRBD1. This CDR3 has 12 residues. V shed 8 bases and J 4 bases; nucleotides not matched to a gene: 5. CDR1 and CDR2 (germline): SQVTM, ANQGSEA. The CDR3 DNA follows: TGCAGCACACAGGGGGCGACCTATGGCTACACCTTC. Its protein is CSTQGATYGYTF.

This chain connects TRBV29-1 to TRBJ2-7; TRBD2 aligns across 7 bases. The CDR3 sequence is 13 residues long. J lost 6 bases, V lost 7 bases, and 12 bases had no gene match. Germline CDR1 and CDR2: SQVTM and ANQGSEA. CDR3 amino acids: CSALGTTRGEQYF. CDR3 bases: TGCAGCGCCCTTGGGACTACGAGGGGCGAGCAGTACTTC.

CDR3 protein: CASSYRRTNTEAFF. In DNA form, the CDR3 reads TGTGCCAGCAGTTACCGTCGGACGAACACTGAAGCTTTCTTT. The chain employs TRBV6-2 or TRBV6-3 and TRBJ1-1; D is undetermined. The CDR3 spans 14 residues. The germline V and J ends were trimmed by 2 bases and 1 base, with 8 bases remaining between them. Germline CDR1 reads MNHEY; CDR2 reads SVGEGT.